This section outlines one T cell receptor (beta chain) sequence together with its context. This sample is drawn from a study of technical replicates of blood from several donors. The length of the CDR3 is 14 residues. Germline CDR1 reads MNHEY; CDR2 reads SVGAGI. The germline V and J ends were trimmed by 3 bases and 5 bases, with 13 bases remaining between them. TCRdb's copy holds only in-frame clones and misses some; the assay was immunoSEQ multiplex PCR. The sample records under 100,000 clones, 70% to 90% being singletons. This sequence joins TRBV6-5 and TRBJ2-5; D might be TRBD2 (6 bases). This TCR came from a human donor in good health. Some clones in this sample may be carry-over from other donors' samples. Material: PBMCs. DNA for the CDR3: TGTGCCAGCAGTTATAGGCGGGGTTGGGAGACCCAGTACTTC. As protein: CASSYRRGWETQYF.